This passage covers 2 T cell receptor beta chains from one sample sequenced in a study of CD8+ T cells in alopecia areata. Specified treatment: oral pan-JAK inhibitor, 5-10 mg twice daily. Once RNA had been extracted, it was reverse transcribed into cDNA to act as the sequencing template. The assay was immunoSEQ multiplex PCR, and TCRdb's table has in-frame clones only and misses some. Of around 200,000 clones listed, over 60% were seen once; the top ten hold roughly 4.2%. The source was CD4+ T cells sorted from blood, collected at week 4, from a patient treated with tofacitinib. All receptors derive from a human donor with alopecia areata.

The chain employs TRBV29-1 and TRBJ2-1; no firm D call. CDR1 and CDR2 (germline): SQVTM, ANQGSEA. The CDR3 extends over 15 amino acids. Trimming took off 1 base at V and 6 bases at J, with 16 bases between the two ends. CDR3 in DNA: TGCAGCGTTGAAGGAAGTCTCCAGACTTTCAATGAGCAGTTCTTC. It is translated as CSVEGSLQTFNEQFF.

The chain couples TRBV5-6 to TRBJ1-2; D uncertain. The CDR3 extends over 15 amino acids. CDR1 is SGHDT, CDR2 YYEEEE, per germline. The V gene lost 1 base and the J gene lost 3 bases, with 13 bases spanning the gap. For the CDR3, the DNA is TGTGCCAGCAGCTTGCGGCACAGATCTTACTATGGCTACACCTTC. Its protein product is CASSLRHRSYYGYTF.